This T cell receptor beta chain originates from a study of blood T cell repertoires in COVID-19. As for the study in general: The study drew acute and convalescent COVID-19 samples from the United States, Italy and Spain. T cells, B-cell-depleted T cells, or PBMCs provided the cDNA or gDNA that served as material.

Per the authors' pipeline: Amplification of reference gene primers was used by the study to estimate nucleated cell counts. Profiled with immunoSEQ multiplex PCR; TCRdb holds only in-frame clones, not every one. D and trimming were read from the DNA, whereas the V and J calls and clone size are those reported in that table. The table lists roughly 16,000 clones, around 88% of them singletons, with roughly 2.5% in the top ten. J lost 5 bases, V lost 0 bases, and 5 bases had no gene match. This CDR3 has 15 residues. Germline-derived CDR1 and CDR2 are SGDLS and YYNGEE. This receptor was identified in a human donor in a cohort sampled during active COVID-19. Sample: peripheral blood. The gene calls are TRBV9 and TRBJ2-3; 8 bases agree with TRBD2. As DNA, the CDR3 is TGTGCCAGCAGCGTAGCGGGGGGGCAGGGAGATACGCAGTATTTT. The encoded protein is CASSVAGGQGDTQYF.